This T cell receptor beta chain was observed in a study of vaccination and CD4 T cells after COVID-19. CDR1 and CDR2 from the germline V gene are ENHRY and SYGVKD. This CDR3 is 17 amino acids long. Trimming took 0 bases from V and 6 from J; bases not matched to a gene: 7. Details on this clonotype: Its antigen is not identified.

Treatment given: approximately nine-day PBMC culture with coronavirus spike peptide pools or control peptides (ViraFEST assay). Expanded clonotypes were found by TCR sequencing after peptide-pool stimulation (ViraFEST). PBMCs were cultured at around 2 million per well with around 9.5 IU/ml IL-2 and 8.5 to 10 ug/ml peptide pools. On day 3 and again on day 7, fresh IL-2 medium was used to replace half the medium. Cultured CD4+ T cell DNA was sequenced using the Oncomine TCR Beta short-read assay. Genomic DNA was extracted from cultured CD4+ T cells. MiXCR, run by TCRdb on the PCR reads, gives a single entry per CDR3 protein. The sample yields more than 15,000 distinct CDR3 sequences, roughly 47% seen once.

The sample was CD4+ T cells from blood, cultured in vitro, taken before SARS-CoV-2 vaccination. This sequence joins TRBV10-3 and TRBJ2-7; 14 positions match TRBD2. This TCR came from a human donor who had recovered from COVID-19. CDR3 coding DNA: TGTGCCATCAGTGAGTCAATTGGGACTAGCGGGAGCGGCGAGCAGTACTTC. Amino acids: CAISESIGTSGSGEQYF.